This T cell receptor beta chain was retrieved from a study of neurological immune-mediated disorders. CDR3 length: 15 amino acids. V was pared by 5 bases and J by 4 bases, with 7 bases of the junction left unmatched. Germline CDR1 and CDR2: SGHTA and FQGNSA. This clonotype has ten or more counts. TCRdb recomputed calls from the 5' RACE reads with MiXCR, one row per CDR3 protein. Of 90,000 to 150,000 distinct CDR3 sequences listed, about 3.4% are singletons. The chain couples TRBV7-2 to TRBJ2-1; 8 nucleotides agree with TRBD1. Material: PBMCs. This TCR derives from a woman in her 30s with multiple sclerosis. The CDR3 region is CASSPDRVPYNEQFF. The CDR3 DNA reads TGTGCCAGCAGCCCGGACAGGGTCCCTTACAATGAGCAGTTCTTC.